The 17 T cell receptor beta chains listed next were all sequenced from one sample in a study of shared clonotypes between healthy human individuals. Method: immunoSEQ multiplex PCR; TCRdb's copy keeps in-frame clones and lacks some. The sample lists fewer than 600,000 clones; about 85% were seen once. Source material: PBMCs. These receptors were obtained from a woman aged 40 to 50 in good health. Some clones in this sample may be carry-over from other donors' samples.

The rearrangement links TRBV28 to TRBJ1-1; possibly TRBD1 for D (5 bases). Germline CDR1 is MDHEN and CDR2 is SYDVKM. CDR3 length: 13 amino acids. V shed 7 bases and J shed 1 base, with 10 bases lying between them. The CDR3 sequence: CASTVDRNTEAFF. CDR3 nucleotide sequence: TGTGCCAGCACCGTAGACAGGAACACTGAAGCTTTCTTT.

CDR3 DNA: TGCGCCAGCAGCTTGGCCATTAGCGGGGGTACCTACGAGCAGTACTTC. Translating it yields CASSLAISGGTYEQYF. The chain recombines TRBV5-1 with TRBJ2-7; 9 positions agree with TRBD2. The CDR3 is 16 amino acids. V lost 0 bases and J lost 2; bases outside the gene matches: 6. Looked up from germline, CDR1 is SGHRS and CDR2 is YFSETQ.

This clone was seen a few times. CDR3 in amino acids: CASSRRLLAGARTDTQYF. The CDR3 region has the DNA TGTGCCAGCAGCCGGAGGTTGCTAGCGGGAGCCAGAACAGATACGCAGTATTTT. The chain is built from TRBV11-2 and TRBJ2-3; 10 bases align to TRBD2. The trim removed 5 bases at V and 3 bases at J, leaving 14 bases unmatched. Germline V CDR1 and CDR2: SGHAT, FQNNGV. The CDR3 is made up of 18 amino acids.

CDR3 coding DNA: TGCGCCAGCAGCCAGAGTGGAGGTTCCGGGGCCAACGTCCTGACTTTC. Its translation is CASSQSGGSGANVLTF. V is TRBV4-3 and J is TRBJ2-6; tentative D call: TRBD2 (5 bases). Per germline, CDR1 LGHNA and CDR2 YSLEER. The CDR3 is made up of 16 amino acids. The V end lost 3 bases, the J end lost 4 bases, and 13 bases lay between the germline ends.

The V gene is TRBV7-9, the J gene TRBJ2-7; D possibly corresponds to TRBD1 (5 bases). This CDR3 contains 13 residues. Germline V lookup: CDR1 SEHNR, CDR2 FQNEAQ (reference sequence). The ends were cut back, 1 base at V and 6 bases at J, with 10 bases in the middle. The CDR3 spells CASSLGGRPEQYF. The CDR3 DNA reads as TGTGCCAGCAGCTTAGGGGGCAGACCCGAGCAGTACTTC.

A remark on this clone: Sequence at one end of the junction differs from germline and may be a read error. The DNA of the CDR3 is TGTGCCAGCAGCTTAGGGTGGAACGGTATGAACACTGAAGTGGTCTTT. Its protein is CASSLGWNGMNTEVVF. The chain employs TRBV7-3 and TRBJ1-1; D call uncertain. Germline values: CDR1 SGHTA, CDR2 FQGTGA. This CDR3 region has 16 residues.

The genes are TRBV5-1 and TRBJ1-1; TRBD1 matches 7 bases. In germline, CDR1 is SGHRS, CDR2 YFSETQ. The CDR3 consists of 15 residues. V shed 4 bases and J 3 bases; nucleotides not matched to a gene: 9. The DNA of the CDR3 is TGCGCCAGCAGCCAGACAGGGTTCTTGGACACTGAAGCTTTCTTT. It encodes CASSQTGFLDTEAFF.

This clone was seen many times. This rearrangement joins TRBV6-5 to TRBJ1-2; TRBD1 agrees at 9 bases. V shed 8 bases and J 7 bases; nucleotides not matched to a gene: 14. The CDR3 is 15 residues long. Germline CDR1 MNHEY, CDR2 SVGAGI. The CDR3 sequence is CASRQPGQGLTGYTF. The DNA of the CDR3 is TGTGCCAGCCGACAACCGGGACAGGGTTTAACTGGCTACACCTTC.

This chain uses TRBV6-5 with TRBJ1-2; 9 positions agree with TRBD1. V was pared by 6 bases and J by 4 bases, with 9 bases of the junction left unmatched. The CDR3 spans 15 residues. CDR1 and CDR2 (germline): MNHEY, SVGAGI. In DNA, the CDR3 is TGTGCCAGCAGAGCGGGACAGGGAGGTGGCTATGGCTACACCTTC. It translates to CASRAGQGGGYGYTF.

This chain connects TRBV5-6 to TRBJ1-2; unclear D gene. Germline loops: CDR1 SGHDT, CDR2 YYEEEE. CDR3 length: 15 residues. V was clipped by 5 bases and J by 4 bases, with 18 bases between them. CDR3 amino acids: CASSSDPGRGYGYTF. CDR3 nucleotide sequence: TGTGCCAGCAGTTCGGACCCAGGACGCGGCTATGGCTACACCTTC.

The chain employs TRBV28 and TRBJ1-2; maybe TRBD1 (5 bases). V lost 6 bases and J 4 bases, leaving 18 bases between the germline ends. Looked up from germline, CDR1 is MDHEN and CDR2 is SYDVKM. The CDR3 spans 15 residues. The CDR3: CASSPPRQIIYGYTF. CDR3 sequence (DNA): TGTGCCAGCAGCCCCCCCAGACAGATTATCTATGGCTACACCTTC.

The chain couples TRBV5-6 to TRBJ2-7; D possibly corresponds to TRBD1 (6 bases). The CDR3 has 15 residues. V lost 3 bases and J 6 bases, leaving 19 bases between the germline ends. Germline CDR1 is SGHDT and CDR2 is YYEEEE. The CDR3 DNA is TGTGCCAGCAGCTGGACGGGGACAAGGGGAACCGAGCAGTACTTC. Translating gives CASSWTGTRGTEQYF.

The rearrangement links TRBV6-5 to TRBJ2-3, with 10 bases fitting TRBD2. Unmatched junction bases numbered 3, after V lost 7 bases and J lost 2 bases. The CDR3 runs to 14 residues. Germline CDR1 and CDR2: MNHEY and SVGAGI. In nucleotides, the CDR3 is TGTGCCAGCACTAGCGGGGGAAACACAGATACGCAGTATTTT. This gives the protein CASTSGGNTDTQYF.

This clone was recorded only once. This sequence joins TRBV30 and TRBJ2-7; TRBD1 agrees at 8 bases. The CDR3 runs to 15 residues. Germline V gene data show CDR1 as GTSNPN and CDR2 as SVGIG (reference sequence). With 1 base clipped from V and 4 bases from J, the junction kept 9 bases outside the gene matches. The CDR3 protein is CAWSGMTGVRYEQYF. The CDR3 DNA reads TGTGCCTGGAGTGGAATGACAGGGGTACGGTACGAGCAGTACTTC.

This clone was seen once. V gene TRBV29-1 combines with J gene TRBJ2-5; 8 bases are shared with TRBD1. The CDR3 length is 14 residues. Losses at the gene ends were 7 bases for V and 11 bases for J; bases not matched to a gene: 18. Germline CDR1 and CDR2: SQVTM and ANQGSEA. CDR3: CSAAAGGQGWEQYF. Here the CDR3 DNA reads TGCAGCGCAGCGGCAGGAGGACAGGGTTGGGAGCAGTACTTC.

The rearrangement links TRBV7-9 to TRBJ2-3, with D unresolved. CDR3 length: 17 amino acids. Trimming took 2 bases from V and 0 from J, leaving 15 bases between them. Looked up from germline, CDR1 is SEHNR and CDR2 is FQNEAQ (reference sequence). The CDR3 region is CASSLPPGAPSTDTQYF. For the CDR3, the DNA is TGTGCCAGCAGCTTACCGCCCGGCGCCCCTAGCACAGATACGCAGTATTTT. The variable domain in full, with the rest retrieved from reference TRBV7-9 and TRBJ2-3, is DTGVSQNPRHKITKRGQNVTFRCDPISEHNRLYWYRQTLGQGPEFLTYFQNEAQLEKSRLLSDRFSAERPKGSFSTLEIQRTEQGDSAMYLCASSLPPGAPSTDTQYFGPGTRLTVL.

The V gene is TRBV25-1, the J gene TRBJ1-2; a weak D match, TRBD1 (6 bases). Trimming shortened V by 2 bases and J by 8 bases, and 15 bases separated the two germline ends. The germline CDR1 and CDR2 sequences are MGHDK and SYGVNS. The CDR3 sequence is 14 residues long. CDR3 sequence (DNA): TGTGCCAGCAGTGAAGGGACGGGACATGAGGGCTACACCTTC. Encoded protein: CASSEGTGHEGYTF.